These 28 T cell receptor beta chains share one sample of origin, sequenced in a study of cytomegalovirus exposure and HLA in healthy donors (dated by TCRdb to about 2017). Receptor libraries were prepared by the immunoSEQ multiplex PCR assay. A mixture of 60 forward primers for TCR Vbeta segments and 13 reverse primers for TCR Jbeta segments was used in the multiplex PCR. TCRdb limited this immuneACCESS table to in-frame rearrangements with V and J called. A share of clones is missing; checked studies link under half to unresolved V genes, and the rest is unexplained. The sample table records some 190,000 clones; roughly 81% of these occur just once. Around 3.3% of the sample belongs to the ten largest clones. Material: PBMCs. These receptors were obtained from a woman in her twenties or thirties in good health and CMV-seropositive.

This clone was observed a handful of times. This chain joins TRBV28 and TRBJ1-2; D remains unclear. CDR1 and CDR2 (germline): MDHEN, SYDVKM. V dropped 2 bases and J dropped 4 bases, with 8 bases sitting between them. The CDR3 has 13 amino acids. This CDR3 is CASSLNSIYGYTF. DNA for the CDR3: TGTGCCAGCAGTTTAAACAGCATCTATGGCTACACCTTC.

The chain is built from TRBV13 and TRBJ2-2, with TRBD2 matching 15 bases. The CDR3 is 18 amino acids. The junction had 8 bases not matched to a gene; V was cut back by 3 bases and J by 6 bases. The germline CDR1 and CDR2 sequences are PRHDT and FYEKMQ (reference sequence). CDR3 sequence reads: CASSFRTSGRAAAGELFF. The CDR3 coding sequence is TGTGCCAGCAGCTTTCGGACTAGCGGGAGGGCCGCGGCCGGGGAGCTGTTTTTT.

The J gene is TRBJ2-1, the V gene TRBV7-9, with unresolved D. This CDR3 has 13 residues. Germline CDR1 SEHNR, CDR2 FQNEAQ (reference sequence). Trimming cost V 2 bases and J 7 bases, with 9 bases left between them. CDR3 bases: TGTGCCAGCAGCTTAAGCTCAAATAATGAGCAGTTCTTC. The encoded protein is CASSLSSNNEQFF.

J is TRBJ2-1 and V is TRBV5-5, with TRBD1 as a possible D gene (7 bases). V lost 1 base and J lost 8, with 16 bases in between. This CDR3 is 15 amino acids long. The V gene's germline CDR1 is SGHKS and CDR2 YYEKEE (reference sequence). The chain's CDR3 is CASSLLGGRGDEQFF. CDR3 bases: TGTGCCAGCAGCTTGCTGGGCGGCAGGGGGGATGAGCAGTTCTTC.

A single count supports this clone. This chain links TRBV5-1 with TRBJ1-1; 7 nucleotides agree with TRBD1. Germline V gives CDR1 SGHRS, CDR2 YFSETQ. Unmatched junction bases numbered 8, after V lost 5 bases and J lost 4 bases. This CDR3 region has 14 residues. The CDR3 DNA reads TGCGCCAGCAGTGGCCGACAGGGACCCACTGAAGCTTTCTTT. Its translation: CASSGRQGPTEAFF.

This chain links TRBV4-1 with TRBJ2-1, with 12 bases fitting TRBD2. In germline, CDR1 is MGHRA, CDR2 YSYEKL. The length of the CDR3 is 16 residues. The junction had 4 bases not matched to a gene; V was cut back by 5 bases and J by 2 bases. The chain's CDR3 is CASSTRTSGTYNEQFF. The CDR3 nucleotides are TGCGCCAGCAGCACCCGGACTAGCGGGACCTACAATGAGCAGTTCTTC.

A single count supports this clone. This chain uses TRBV15 with TRBJ2-7, with D uncertain. The CDR3 totals 14 residues. CDR1 is LNHNV, CDR2 YYDKDF, per germline (reference sequence). V was clipped by 4 bases and J by 0 bases, with 10 bases between them. The CDR3 DNA sequence: TGTGCCACCAGCAAAATACTTCCCTCCTACGAGCAGTACTTC. Translated, it gives CATSKILPSYEQYF.

The J gene is TRBJ2-5, the V gene TRBV5-8; 8 nucleotides agree with TRBD1. The end of the DNA is better explained by TRBJ2-7, so the J call may be wrong. CDR1 SGHTS and CDR2 YDEGEE come from the germline V gene. The CDR3 spans 14 residues. This CDR3 is CASSFRQGYIEQYF. In nucleotides, the CDR3 is TGTGCCAGCAGCTTTCGACAGGGGTATATCGAGCAGTACTTC.

The V gene is TRBV28, the J gene TRBJ2-3; D not certain. This CDR3 contains 13 residues. V was cut by 3 bases and J by 8 bases, with 12 bases left in between. Looked up from germline, CDR1 is MDHEN and CDR2 is SYDVKM. CDR3 region: CASSFGVMGTQYF. CDR3 nucleotide sequence: TGTGCCAGCAGTTTCGGAGTCATGGGTACGCAGTATTTT.

CDR3 nucleotides: TGTGCCAGCAGTGATTTGAGGAGCTCCTACAATGAGCAGTTCTTC. This codes for CASSDLRSSYNEQFF. The J gene is TRBJ2-1, the V gene TRBV2; D remains unclear. The V end lost 3 bases, the J end lost 0 bases, and 9 bases lay between the germline ends. The CDR3 extends over 15 amino acids. In germline, CDR1 is SNHLY, CDR2 FYNNEI. Using reference TRBV2 and TRBJ2-1 for the parts outside the CDR3, the full variable domain is EPEVTQTPSHQVTQMGQEVILRCVPISNHLYFYWYRQILGQKVEFLVSFYNNEISEKSEIFDDQFSVERPDGSNFTLKIRSTKLEDSAMYFCASSDLRSSYNEQFFGPGTRLTVL.

This clone was detected only a few times. The chain joins TRBV5-4 to TRBJ2-3, with 12 positions matching TRBD2. Germline-derived CDR1 and CDR2 are SGHNT and YYREEE (reference sequence). The CDR3 loop spans 15 amino acids. Losses at the gene ends were 1 base for V and 5 bases for J; bases not matched to a gene: 2. CDR3 nucleotides: TGTGCCAGCAGCTTGAAGGGACTAGCGGGAGATACGCAGTATTTT. Translating gives CASSLKGLAGDTQYF.

This clone showed up just a few times. The chain is built from TRBV5-1 and TRBJ2-1, with a possible D match to TRBD2 (5 bases). Looked up from germline, CDR1 is SGHRS and CDR2 is YFSETQ. CDR3 length: 14 residues. V lost 0 bases to trimming and J lost 8 bases, with 12 bases between them. The CDR3 loop reads CASSLELARDEQFF. DNA for the CDR3: TGCGCCAGCAGCTTGGAGTTAGCGCGCGATGAGCAGTTCTTC.

This chain connects TRBV7-2 to TRBJ2-7, with D possibly matching TRBD1 (6 bases). Germline CDR1 reads SGHTA; CDR2 reads FQGNSA. The CDR3 extends over 14 amino acids. Trimming pared 6 bases from V and 1 base from J, leaving 13 bases between. Here the CDR3 DNA reads TGTGCCAGCAGGATCAGGGACACTTCCTACGAGCAGTACTTC. The encoded protein is CASRIRDTSYEQYF.

This clone was recorded a few times. The CDR3, as DNA: TGTGCCAGCAGCTTAGGGGCGATTAGCACAGATACGCAGTATTTT. It specifies CASSLGAISTDTQYF. This sequence joins TRBV7-6 and TRBJ2-3; D ambiguous. Germline CDR1 reads SGHVS; CDR2 reads FNYEAQ. This CDR3 has 15 residues. V lost 1 base, J lost 0 bases, and 8 bases lay in between.

The V gene is TRBV6-5, the J gene TRBJ1-2; TRBD1 matches at 7 bases. The V gene's germline CDR1 is MNHEY and CDR2 SVGAGI. The CDR3 length is 15 residues. V shed 0 bases and J 4 bases; nucleotides not matched to a gene: 5. CDR3 protein: CASSYSPRQGYGYTF. In DNA form, the CDR3 reads TGTGCCAGCAGTTACTCACCGAGACAGGGCTATGGCTACACCTTC.

The chain couples TRBV2 to TRBJ2-2, with no clear D. V lost 2 bases and J lost 6, with 7 bases in between. Per the germline V gene, CDR1 is SNHLY and CDR2 is FYNNEI. The CDR3 has 13 residues. Here the CDR3 reads CASSETAAGELFF. The CDR3, as DNA: TGTGCCAGCAGTGAAACGGCGGCCGGGGAGCTGTTTTTT. The entire variable domain, with the rest obtained from reference TRBV2 and TRBJ2-2, is as follows: EPEVTQTPSHQVTQMGQEVILRCVPISNHLYFYWYRQILGQKVEFLVSFYNNEISEKSEIFDDQFSVERPDGSNFTLKIRSTKLEDSAMYFCASSETAAGELFFGEGSRLTVL.

The chain carries TRBV29-1 and TRBJ2-3; possible D gene TRBD2, 6 bases. The germline gives CDR1 SQVTM, CDR2 ANQGSEA. This CDR3 spans 19 amino acids. Trimming stripped 5 bases from V and 1 base from J, with 28 bases between. The DNA for the CDR3 is TGCAGCGTTAAGGGACCGACAGTCGCGGGGCCCCGCGGCACAGATACGCAGTATTTT. It codes for CSVKGPTVAGPRGTDTQYF.

The sample holds one count of this clone. The chain uses TRBV28 and TRBJ1-2, with TRBD1 identical over 7 bases. V gave up 6 bases and J gave up 3 bases; unmatched junction bases: 7. Per germline, CDR1 MDHEN and CDR2 SYDVKM. This CDR3 comprises 14 residues. This chain's CDR3 is CASRPPGQYYGYTF. The CDR3 coding sequence is TGTGCCAGCAGACCTCCGGGACAGTACTATGGCTACACCTTC.

J is TRBJ2-1 and V is TRBV19; the D gene is possibly TRBD2 (5 bases). V lost 4 bases and J 6 bases, leaving 16 bases between the germline ends. The germline gives CDR1 LNHDA, CDR2 SQIVND (reference sequence). This CDR3 is 15 amino acids long. CDR3 coding DNA: TGTGCCAGTAGTACCCCTCGAGGCCGGGGCAATGAGCAGTTCTTC. Residues: CASSTPRGRGNEQFF.

J is TRBJ1-1 and V is TRBV5-6, with 10 bases that match TRBD1. Germline CDR1 SGHDT, CDR2 YYEEEE. With V trimmed by 4 bases and J by 1 base, 1 base remained unmatched. The CDR3 is 14 amino acids. The CDR3 region has the DNA TGTGCCAGCAGCAGGGACAGGGGGAACACTGAAGCTTTCTTT. Its translation: CASSRDRGNTEAFF.

In this sample, this clone turned up a few times. CDR3 amino acids: CASSLSRTQGPQYF. DNA of the CDR3: TGTGCCAGCAGCTTATCTCGGACCCAGGGGCCCCAGTACTTC. The chain joins TRBV7-2 to TRBJ2-5; a possible D gene is TRBD1 (6 bases). Germline CDR1 SGHTA, CDR2 FQGNSA. V was pared by 2 bases and J by 9 bases, with 16 bases between. CDR3 length: 14 amino acids.

A few counts support this clone. V and J are TRBV19 and TRBJ2-7; TRBD2 is a possible D gene (6 bases). V shed 5 bases and J shed 3 bases, with 11 bases lying between them. Germline CDR1 LNHDA, CDR2 SQIVND (reference sequence). The CDR3 loop spans 13 amino acids. The chain's CDR3 is CASSPGGGYEQYF. The DNA for the CDR3 is TGTGCCAGTAGTCCCGGGGGAGGCTACGAGCAGTACTTC.

V gene TRBV21-1 combines with J gene TRBJ1-1. TRBV21-1 is reported as a pseudogene. This CDR3 is 12 amino acids long. This CDR3 is CASRVIETEAFF. CDR3 DNA: TGTGCCAGCAGAGTAATCGAGACTGAAGCTTTCTTT.

This clone was detected a few times. The chain is built from TRBV5-1 and TRBJ2-5; TRBD2 matches at 9 bases. Germline-derived CDR1 and CDR2 are SGHRS and YFSETQ. J lost 3 bases, V lost 0 bases, and 6 bases had no gene match. There are 16 residues in the CDR3. The CDR3 DNA reads as TGCGCCAGCAGCTTGGGCGGTAGCGGGGGCAAAGAGACCCAGTACTTC. Protein: CASSLGGSGGKETQYF.

The CDR3 DNA reads as TGTGCCAGCTCACCTACCGGTGGAGCGCGGACAGGGAGCGAGCAGTACTTC. This codes for CASSPTGGARTGSEQYF. The chain joins TRBV18 to TRBJ2-7, with 8 bases matching TRBD1. The V gene end was trimmed by 3 bases and the J gene end by 6 bases; junction bases not matched to a gene: 16. Germline assignment: CDR1 KGHSH and CDR2 LQKENI. The length of the CDR3 is 17 residues.

This clone appeared many times. The gene calls are TRBV10-2 and TRBJ2-7, with a possible D match to TRBD1 (5 bases). Trimming pared 10 bases from V and 5 bases from J, leaving 18 bases between. The CDR3 is 13 amino acids. Germline values: CDR1 WSHSY, CDR2 SAAADI. The CDR3 nucleotides are TGCGCCACCACGGTCGGCAGGGCGGACGAGCAGTACTTC. Protein sequence: CATTVGRADEQYF.

Concerning this clone itself: Other DNA sequences from this sample encode an identical CDR3 as well. V gene TRBV7-9 combines with J gene TRBJ2-2, with 8 bases aligning to TRBD2. Germline CDR1 is SEHNR and CDR2 is FQNEAQ (reference sequence). Trimming took 4 bases from V and 1 from J; bases not matched to a gene: 5. The CDR3 is made up of 16 amino acids. The CDR3 nucleotides are TGTGCCAGCAGCTCGGAGCTAGCGGGGAACACCGGGGAGCTGTTTTTT. It specifies CASSSELAGNTGELFF. Filled out from reference TRBV7-9 and TRBJ2-2, the complete variable domain reads DTGVSQNPRHKITKRGQNVTFRCDPISEHNRLYWYRQTLGQGPEFLTYFQNEAQLEKSRLLSDRFSAERPKGSFSTLEIQRTEQGDSAMYLCASSSELAGNTGELFFGEGSRLTVL.

The V gene is TRBV5-6, the J gene TRBJ2-7, with 12 nucleotides matching TRBD2. Per germline, CDR1 SGHDT and CDR2 YYEEEE. Trimming took 0 bases from V and 2 from J; bases not matched to a gene: 6. The CDR3 runs to 17 residues. CDR3 sequence: CASSLAGTSGLAYEQYF. The CDR3 nucleotides read TGTGCCAGCAGCTTGGCGGGGACTAGCGGGTTAGCCTACGAGCAGTACTTC. Filled out from reference TRBV5-6 and TRBJ2-7, the complete variable domain reads DAGVTQSPTHLIKTRGQQVTLRCSPKSGHDTVSWYQQALGQGPQFIFQYYEEEERQRGNFPDRFSGHQFPNYSSELNVNALLLGDSALYLCASSLAGTSGLAYEQYFGPGTRLTVT.